These 10 T cell receptor beta chains originate from one sample sequenced in a study of T cells in Graves' hyperthyroidism and ophthalmopathy. Amplification of TCR beta CDR3 regions was performed using RNA transcripts as template. First-round RT-PCR of the TCR CDR3 relied on the HTBI primer set. MiXCR, applied by TCRdb to the multiplex PCR reads, yields one record per CDR3 protein. The sample has under 400,000 distinct CDR3 sequences, roughly 14% seen once. Sequencing was done on a sample of blood. The receptors shown here come from a woman in her sixties with Graves' hyperthyroidism.

This clonotype was counted ten times or more. This rearrangement joins TRBV18 to TRBJ2-1; D unresolved. The germline V and J ends were trimmed by 2 bases and 6 bases, with 20 bases remaining between them. The CDR3 is made up of 17 amino acids. The germline V gene encodes CDR1 KGHSH and CDR2 LQKENI. The CDR3 reads CASSPFGSRILSNEQFF. The DNA of the CDR3 is TGTGCCAGCTCACCATTCGGGTCGCGTATACTTTCCAATGAGCAGTTCTTC.

This clonotype was detected ten times or more. This sequence joins TRBV28 and TRBJ2-7, with 9 nucleotides matching TRBD1. The CDR3 runs 16 residues. Trimming cost V 2 bases and J 3 bases; bases outside gene matches: 8. Germline-derived CDR1 and CDR2 are MDHEN and SYDVKM. The CDR3 loop is CASSLGPGQGSYEQYF. The CDR3 region has the DNA TGTGCCAGCAGTTTAGGACCGGGACAGGGAAGCTACGAGCAGTACTTC. The full variable domain, rest sourced from reference TRBV28 and TRBJ2-7, is DVKVTQSSRYLVKRTGEKVFLECVQDMDHENMFWYRQDPGLGLRLIYFSYDVKMKEKGDIPEGYSVSREKKERFSLILESASTNQTSMYLCASSLGPGQGSYEQYFGPGTRLTVT.

In this sample, this clonotype turned up many times. J is TRBJ2-2 and V is TRBV11-3, with D unresolved. The CDR3 is 13 amino acids. Trimming pared 6 bases from V and 9 bases from J, leaving 14 bases between. CDR1 SGHNT and CDR2 YENEEA come from the germline V gene. CDR3 sequence (DNA): TGTGCCAGCAGACAAGGTGGCAGCCGGGAGCTGTTTTTT. Its protein is CASRQGGSRELFF.

This clonotype occurred many times. The rearrangement uses TRBV14 and TRBJ2-3; 12 bases match TRBD1. The germline V gene encodes CDR1 SGHDN and CDR2 FVKESK. This CDR3 contains 15 residues. The V segment lost 4 bases and the J segment 4 bases; nucleotides outside the gene matches: 3. In nucleotides, the CDR3 is TGTGCCAGCAGCCCCCGGGACAGGGGGCCAGATACGCAGTATTTT. It is translated as CASSPRDRGPDTQYF.

The rearrangement links TRBV20-1 to TRBJ2-1; D assignment may be TRBD1 or TRBD2 (6 bases each). The V end lost 3 bases, the J end lost 0 bases, and 12 bases lay between the germline ends. CDR3 length: 15 amino acids. CDR1 is DFQATT and CDR2 is SNEGSKA in the germline V gene (reference sequence). In nucleotides, the CDR3 is TGCAGTGCTAGCCAATGGGGGGCCTCCTACAATGAGCAGTTCTTC. This codes for CSASQWGASYNEQFF.

This clonotype was counted many times. The V and J genes are TRBV20-1 and TRBJ2-3; D may be TRBD1 or TRBD2 (5 bases each). Germline V gives CDR1 DFQATT, CDR2 SNEGSKA (reference sequence). The CDR3 totals 12 residues. The ends were cut back, 5 bases at V and 2 bases at J, with 8 bases in the middle. CDR3 loop: CSARDDTDTQYF. The CDR3 DNA is TGCAGTGCTCGGGACGACACAGATACGCAGTATTTT.

This clonotype was observed at least ten times. A read error may account for a junction end that differs from germline. The rearrangement joins TRBV9 to TRBJ2-7; 9 nucleotides line up with TRBD2. The CDR3 covers 14 residues. Germline V gene lookup returns CDR1 SGDLS and CDR2 YYNGEE. CDR3 protein: CASSPGTSSNEQYF. The CDR3 DNA reads TGTGCCAGCAGCCCCGGGACTAGCTCCAACGAGCAGTACTTC.

The chain combines TRBV10-1 with TRBJ2-7; TRBD1 agrees at 8 bases. J was trimmed by 4 bases and V by 0 bases; bases with no gene match: 5. Germline lookup yields CDR1 WNHNN and CDR2 SYGVQD (reference sequence). This CDR3 has 15 residues. The DNA for the CDR3 is TGCGCCAGCAGTGAGTCCAGGGACAGGAGATACGAGCAGTACTTC. Protein: CASSESRDRRYEQYF.

This clonotype came up many times. This chain connects TRBV12-3 or TRBV12-4 to TRBJ2-4, with D possibly TRBD1 on 7 matching bases. Between the trimmed V and J ends, which lost 6 bases and 5 bases, there was a span of 17 bases. The CDR3 totals 15 residues. The CDR3 loop reads CASRFGGGFENIQYF. The CDR3 coding sequence is TGTGCCAGCAGATTCGGAGGGGGCTTTGAAAACATTCAGTACTTC.

The rearrangement joins TRBV11-2 to TRBJ2-2; possibly TRBD1 for D (6 bases). Germline V gives CDR1 SGHAT, CDR2 FQNNGV. The germline V and J ends were trimmed by 6 bases and 3 bases, with 8 bases remaining between them. The CDR3 contains 13 residues. The CDR3 nucleotides are TGTGCCAGCAGATACAGGGACACCGGGGAGCTGTTTTTT. Translation gives CASRYRDTGELFF. The entire variable domain, with the rest obtained from reference TRBV11-2 and TRBJ2-2, is as follows: EAGVAQSPRYKIIEKRQSVAFWCNPISGHATLYWYQQILGQGPKLLIQFQNNGVVDDSQLPKDRFSAERLKGVDSTLKIQPAKLEDSAVYLCASRYRDTGELFFGEGSRLTVL.